One TCR beta chain is described in this entry. Primers for the PCR totalled 60 Vbeta and 13 Jbeta. Methods used by the authors: Per a later analysis, the number of unique TCR beta chains was around 80 million, of which 10 million to 11 million were shared. Clones were read by immunoSEQ multiplex PCR, and TCRdb kept only the in-frame ones, dropping some. D and trimming come from the DNA, and the V and J calls and clone size come from that table. The sample lists 30,000 to 35,000 clones, roughly 88% occurring once. This specimen belongs to a study of cytomegalovirus exposure and HLA in healthy donors. This receptor was taken from a young woman in good health and CMV-seronegative. The sequenced sample consisted of PBMCs.

CDR3 region: CASSQGGGAHEQYF. The CDR3 nucleotides are TGCGCCAGCAGCCAAGGTGGGGGGGCCCACGAGCAGTACTTC. V gene TRBV4-1 combines with J gene TRBJ2-7; D possibly corresponds to TRBD2 (7 bases). The germline gives CDR1 MGHRA, CDR2 YSYEKL. V shed 1 base and J shed 5 bases, with 12 bases lying between them. The CDR3 consists of 14 residues.